The clone carrying this T cell receptor beta chain was counted once. This specimen belongs to a study of T cells of healthy individuals. The junction had 6 bases not matched to a gene; V was cut back by 5 bases and J by 3 bases. Germline values: CDR1 PRHDT, CDR2 FYEKMQ (reference sequence). The CDR3 loop spans 14 amino acids. Each CDR3 protein is one row after TCRdb ran MiXCR on the 5' RACE reads. The sample comprises over 95,000 distinct CDR3 sequences, roughly 18% of which are singletons, and 6.2% rests with the top ten. The V and J genes are TRBV13 and TRBJ1-1; the match to TRBD1 covers 7 bases. The TCR originated in a human donor in good health. CDR3 nucleotides: TGTGCCAGCAGCCCCTACAGGGGCCACACTGAAGCTTTCTTT. This gives the protein CASSPYRGHTEAFF.